The present T cell receptor beta chain was sequenced within a study of T cell responses to AZD1222 COVID-19 vaccine. On this clone: The antigen is unknown.

Assay: immunoSEQ multiplex PCR; the TCRdb copy retains only in-frame clones and omits some. The sample gives around 140,000 clones, roughly 89% of which show up once; around 6.9% is in the top ten. Study results and caveats: The donors showed a predominance of white British ancestry and of females, with possible underestimation of clonal diversity. The study found Spike-specific TCR breadth and depth rose after two AZD1222 doses. Samples come after the peak T cell response, not at day 14. Of the AZD1222 recipients, only five to seven were seropositive at baseline.

The V and J ends lost 7 bases and 5 bases respectively, with 14 bases between them. The CDR3 contains 13 residues. This sequence was found in an adult who received the MenACWY meningococcal vaccine as a control. The V and J genes are TRBV12-3 or TRBV12-4 and TRBJ1-2, with D maybe TRBD1 (6 bases). The sequenced sample was peripheral blood, obtained 28 days after the second dose of the MenACWY control vaccine. The CDR3 DNA sequence: TGTGCCAGCACCACAGGGCCGGGGTATGGCTACACCTTC. This translates into CASTTGPGYGYTF.